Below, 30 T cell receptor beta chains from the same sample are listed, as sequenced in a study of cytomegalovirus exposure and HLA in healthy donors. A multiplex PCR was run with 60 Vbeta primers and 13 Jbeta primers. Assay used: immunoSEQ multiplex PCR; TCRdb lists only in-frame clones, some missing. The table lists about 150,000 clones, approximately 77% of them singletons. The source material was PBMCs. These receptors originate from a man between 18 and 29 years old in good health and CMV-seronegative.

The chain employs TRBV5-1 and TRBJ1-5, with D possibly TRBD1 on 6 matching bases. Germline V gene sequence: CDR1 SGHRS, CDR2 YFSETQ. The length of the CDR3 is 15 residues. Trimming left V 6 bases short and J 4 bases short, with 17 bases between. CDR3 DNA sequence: TGCGCCAGCACCCTACCCCGGGACAATAATCAGCCCCAGCATTTT. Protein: CASTLPRDNNQPQHF.

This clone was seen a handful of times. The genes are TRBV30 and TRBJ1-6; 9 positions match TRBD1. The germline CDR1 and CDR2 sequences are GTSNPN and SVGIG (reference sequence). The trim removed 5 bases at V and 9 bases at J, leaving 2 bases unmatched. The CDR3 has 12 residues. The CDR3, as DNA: TGTGCCTGGGACAGGGGGGGTTCACCCCTCCACTTT. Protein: CAWDRGGSPLHF.

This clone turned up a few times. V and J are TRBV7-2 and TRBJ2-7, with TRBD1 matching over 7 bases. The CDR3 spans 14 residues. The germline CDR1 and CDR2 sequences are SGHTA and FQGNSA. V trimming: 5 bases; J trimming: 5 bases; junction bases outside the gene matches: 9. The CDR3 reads CASSPTTDRDEQYF. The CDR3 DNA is TGTGCCAGCAGCCCTACCACCGACAGGGACGAGCAGTACTTC.

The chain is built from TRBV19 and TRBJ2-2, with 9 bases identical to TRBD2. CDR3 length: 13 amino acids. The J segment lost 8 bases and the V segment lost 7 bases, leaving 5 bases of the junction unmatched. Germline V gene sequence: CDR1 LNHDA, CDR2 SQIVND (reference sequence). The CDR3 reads CASTEREAGELFF. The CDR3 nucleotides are TGTGCCAGTACGGAGCGGGAGGCGGGGGAGCTGTTTTTT.

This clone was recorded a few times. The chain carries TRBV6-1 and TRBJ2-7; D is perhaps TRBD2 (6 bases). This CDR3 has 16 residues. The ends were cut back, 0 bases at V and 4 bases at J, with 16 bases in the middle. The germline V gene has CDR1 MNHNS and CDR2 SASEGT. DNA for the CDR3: TGTGCCAGCAGTGAAGCGTTTGCCGGGGGTATTTACGAGCAGTACTTC. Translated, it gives CASSEAFAGGIYEQYF.

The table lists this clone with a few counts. CDR3 in amino acids: CASSPGEGTEAFF. The CDR3 DNA follows: TGTGCCAGCAGCCCAGGGGAGGGGACTGAAGCTTTCTTT. The chain employs TRBV2 and TRBJ1-1; the D gene is possibly TRBD1 (6 bases). V was shortened by 6 bases and J by 5 bases, with 13 bases between the two germline ends. Germline CDR1 reads SNHLY; CDR2 reads FYNNEI. This CDR3 is built from 13 residues.

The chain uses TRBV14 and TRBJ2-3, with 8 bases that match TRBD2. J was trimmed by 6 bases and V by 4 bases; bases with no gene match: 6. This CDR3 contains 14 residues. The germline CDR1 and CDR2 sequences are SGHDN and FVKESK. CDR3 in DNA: TGTGCCAGCAGCCTAGGACTAGCTTCGGATACGCAGTATTTT. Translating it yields CASSLGLASDTQYF.

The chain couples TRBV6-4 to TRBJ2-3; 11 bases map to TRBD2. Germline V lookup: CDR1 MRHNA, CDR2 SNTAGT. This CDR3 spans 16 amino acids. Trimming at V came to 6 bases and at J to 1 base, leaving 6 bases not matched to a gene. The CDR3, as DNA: TGTGCCAGCAGCCCGGGACTAGCGGAAGGCACAGATACGCAGTATTTT. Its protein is CASSPGLAEGTDTQYF.

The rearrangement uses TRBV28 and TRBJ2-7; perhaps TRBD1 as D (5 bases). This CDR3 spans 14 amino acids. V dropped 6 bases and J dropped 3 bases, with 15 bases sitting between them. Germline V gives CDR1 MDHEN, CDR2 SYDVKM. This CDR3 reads CASRKERGFYEQYF. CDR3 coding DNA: TGTGCCAGCAGGAAGGAAAGGGGATTCTACGAGCAGTACTTC.

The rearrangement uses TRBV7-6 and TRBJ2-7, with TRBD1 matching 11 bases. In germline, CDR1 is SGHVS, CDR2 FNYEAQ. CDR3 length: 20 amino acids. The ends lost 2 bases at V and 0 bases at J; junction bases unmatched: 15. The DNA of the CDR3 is TGTGCCAGCAGCTTATATCCCCCCCGGGACAGGGGGTTCAGCTCCTACGAGCAGTACTTC. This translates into CASSLYPPRDRGFSSYEQYF.

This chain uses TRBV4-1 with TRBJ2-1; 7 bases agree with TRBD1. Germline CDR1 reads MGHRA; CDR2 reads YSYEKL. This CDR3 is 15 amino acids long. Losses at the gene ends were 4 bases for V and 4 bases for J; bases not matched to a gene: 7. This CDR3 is CASSRTGTAYNEQFF. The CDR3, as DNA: TGCGCCAGCAGCCGTACCGGGACAGCTTACAATGAGCAGTTCTTC.

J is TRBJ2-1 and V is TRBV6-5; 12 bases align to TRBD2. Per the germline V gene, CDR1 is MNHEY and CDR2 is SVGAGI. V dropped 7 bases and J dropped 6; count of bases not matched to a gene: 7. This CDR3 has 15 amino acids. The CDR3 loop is CASTSGRAGGNEQFF. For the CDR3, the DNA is TGTGCCAGCACTAGCGGGAGGGCCGGAGGCAATGAGCAGTTCTTC.

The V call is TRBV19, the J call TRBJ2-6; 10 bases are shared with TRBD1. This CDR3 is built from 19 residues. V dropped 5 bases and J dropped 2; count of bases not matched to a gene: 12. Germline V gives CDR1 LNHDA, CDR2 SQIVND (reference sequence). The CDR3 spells CASSPEVGQGETGANVLTF. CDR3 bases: TGTGCCAGTAGTCCAGAGGTAGGACAGGGGGAAACTGGGGCCAACGTCCTGACTTTC.

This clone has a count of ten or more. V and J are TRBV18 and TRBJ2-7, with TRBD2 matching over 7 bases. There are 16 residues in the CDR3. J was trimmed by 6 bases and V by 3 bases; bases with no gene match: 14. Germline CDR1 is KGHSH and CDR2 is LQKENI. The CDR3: CASSPAGEFIPLEQYF. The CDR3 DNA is TGTGCCAGCTCACCGGCGGGGGAGTTTATCCCTCTCGAGCAGTACTTC.

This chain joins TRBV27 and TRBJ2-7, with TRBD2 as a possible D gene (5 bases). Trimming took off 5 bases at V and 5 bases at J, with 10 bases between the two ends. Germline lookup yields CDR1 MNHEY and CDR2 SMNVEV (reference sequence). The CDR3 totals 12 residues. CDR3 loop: CASSPTRDEQYF. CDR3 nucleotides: TGTGCCAGCAGTCCGACGAGGGACGAGCAGTACTTC.

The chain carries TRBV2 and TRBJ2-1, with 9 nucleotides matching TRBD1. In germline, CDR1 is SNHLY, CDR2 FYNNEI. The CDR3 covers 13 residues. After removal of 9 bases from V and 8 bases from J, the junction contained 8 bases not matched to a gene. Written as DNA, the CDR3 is TGTGCCAGTACAGGGGGCATCGTGGATGAGCAGTTCTTC. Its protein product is CASTGGIVDEQFF.

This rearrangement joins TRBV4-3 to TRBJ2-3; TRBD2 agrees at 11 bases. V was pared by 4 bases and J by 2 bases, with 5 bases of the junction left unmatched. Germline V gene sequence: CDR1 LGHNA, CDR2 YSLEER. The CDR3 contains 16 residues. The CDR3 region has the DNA TGCGCCAGCAGCCGGGGGACTAGCGGAACCACAGATACGCAGTATTTT. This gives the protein CASSRGTSGTTDTQYF.

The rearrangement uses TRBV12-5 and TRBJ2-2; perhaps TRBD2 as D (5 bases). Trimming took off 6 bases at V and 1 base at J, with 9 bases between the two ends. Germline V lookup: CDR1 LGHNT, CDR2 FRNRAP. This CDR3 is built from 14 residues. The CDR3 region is CASGRGLNTGELFF. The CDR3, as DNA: TGTGCTAGTGGCCGTGGACTGAACACCGGGGAGCTGTTTTTT.

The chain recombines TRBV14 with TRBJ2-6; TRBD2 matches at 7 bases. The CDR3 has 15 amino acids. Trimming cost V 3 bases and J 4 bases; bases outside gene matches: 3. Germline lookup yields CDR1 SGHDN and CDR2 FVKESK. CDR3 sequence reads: CASSQGRAGANVLTF. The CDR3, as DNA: TGTGCCAGCAGCCAGGGGAGGGCAGGGGCCAACGTCCTGACTTTC.

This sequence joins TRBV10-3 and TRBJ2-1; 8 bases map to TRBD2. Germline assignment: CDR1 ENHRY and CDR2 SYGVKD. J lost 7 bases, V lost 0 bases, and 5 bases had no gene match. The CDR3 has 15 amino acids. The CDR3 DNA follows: TGTGCCATCAGTGAGTCCGGGCTAGCGGGTAATGAGCAGTTCTTC. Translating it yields CAISESGLAGNEQFF.

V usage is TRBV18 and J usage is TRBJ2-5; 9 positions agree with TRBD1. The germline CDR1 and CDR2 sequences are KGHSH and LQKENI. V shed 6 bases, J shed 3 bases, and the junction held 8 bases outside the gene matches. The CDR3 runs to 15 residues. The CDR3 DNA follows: TGTGCCAGCTCGCCAGGACAGGGGCGTGAAGAGACCCAGTACTTC. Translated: CASSPGQGREETQYF.

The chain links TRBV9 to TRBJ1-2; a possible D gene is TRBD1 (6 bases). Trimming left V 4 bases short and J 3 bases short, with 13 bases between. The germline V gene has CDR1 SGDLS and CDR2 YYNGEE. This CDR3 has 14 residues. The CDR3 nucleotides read TGTGCCAGCAGCCCCGGAGACAGGTACTATGGCTACACCTTC. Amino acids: CASSPGDRYYGYTF.

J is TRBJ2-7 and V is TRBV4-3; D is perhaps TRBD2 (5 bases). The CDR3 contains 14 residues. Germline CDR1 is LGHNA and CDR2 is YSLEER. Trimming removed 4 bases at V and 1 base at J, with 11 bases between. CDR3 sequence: CASSLVSASYEQYF. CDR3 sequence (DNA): TGCGCCAGCAGCCTTGTTAGCGCTTCCTACGAGCAGTACTTC.

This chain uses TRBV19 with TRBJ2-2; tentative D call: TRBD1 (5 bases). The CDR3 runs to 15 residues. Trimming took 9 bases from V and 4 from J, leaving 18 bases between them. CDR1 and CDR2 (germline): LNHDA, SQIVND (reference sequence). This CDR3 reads CASLERGAITGELFF. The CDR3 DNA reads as TGTGCCAGCCTCGAAAGGGGCGCGATCACCGGGGAGCTGTTTTTT. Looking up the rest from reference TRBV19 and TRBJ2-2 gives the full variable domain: DGGITQSPKYLFRKEGQNVTLSCEQNLNHDAMYWYRQDPGQGLRLIYYSQIVNDFQKGDIAEGYSVSREKKESFPLTVTSAQKNPTAFYLCASLERGAITGELFFGEGSRLTVL.

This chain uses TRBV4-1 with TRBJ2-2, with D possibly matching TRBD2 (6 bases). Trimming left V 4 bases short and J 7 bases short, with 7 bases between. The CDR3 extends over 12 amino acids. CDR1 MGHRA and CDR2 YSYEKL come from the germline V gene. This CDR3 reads CASSLGGGELFF. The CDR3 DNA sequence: TGCGCCAGCAGCCTGGGGGGCGGGGAGCTGTTTTTT.

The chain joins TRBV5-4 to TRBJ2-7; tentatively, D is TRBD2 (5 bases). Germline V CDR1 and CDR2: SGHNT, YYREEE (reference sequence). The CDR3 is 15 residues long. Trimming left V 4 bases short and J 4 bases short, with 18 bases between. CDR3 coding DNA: TGTGCCAGCAGCCCCGAGGGAGAGGGCGGGTACGAGCAGTACTTC. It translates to CASSPEGEGGYEQYF.

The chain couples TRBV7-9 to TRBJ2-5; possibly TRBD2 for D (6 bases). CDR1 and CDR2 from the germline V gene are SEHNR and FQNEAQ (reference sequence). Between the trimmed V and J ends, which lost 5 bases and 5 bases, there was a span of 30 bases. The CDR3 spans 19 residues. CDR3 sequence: CASSRKGLFGERAPETQYF. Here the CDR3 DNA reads TGTGCCAGCAGCCGCAAGGGCCTCTTCGGGGAGCGGGCCCCCGAGACCCAGTACTTC.

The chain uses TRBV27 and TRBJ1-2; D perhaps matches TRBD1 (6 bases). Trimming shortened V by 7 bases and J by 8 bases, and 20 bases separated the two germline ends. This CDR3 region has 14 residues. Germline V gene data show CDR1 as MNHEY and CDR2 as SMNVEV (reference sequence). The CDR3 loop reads CASTPLQGNRGYTF. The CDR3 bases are TGTGCCAGCACGCCTCTCCAGGGGAATAGAGGCTACACCTTC.

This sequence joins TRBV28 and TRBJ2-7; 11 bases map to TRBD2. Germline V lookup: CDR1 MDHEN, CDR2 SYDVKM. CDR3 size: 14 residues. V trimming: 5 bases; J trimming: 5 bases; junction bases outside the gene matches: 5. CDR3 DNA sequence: TGTGCCAGCAGTATTATAGCGGGAGGGGACGAGCAGTACTTC. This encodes CASSIIAGGDEQYF.

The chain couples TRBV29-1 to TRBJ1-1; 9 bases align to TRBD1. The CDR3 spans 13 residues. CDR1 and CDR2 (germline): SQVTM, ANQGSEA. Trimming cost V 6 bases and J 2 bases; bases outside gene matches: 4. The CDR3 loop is CSVRGQGNTEAFF. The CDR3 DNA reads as TGCAGCGTGCGGGGACAGGGAAACACTGAAGCTTTCTTT.